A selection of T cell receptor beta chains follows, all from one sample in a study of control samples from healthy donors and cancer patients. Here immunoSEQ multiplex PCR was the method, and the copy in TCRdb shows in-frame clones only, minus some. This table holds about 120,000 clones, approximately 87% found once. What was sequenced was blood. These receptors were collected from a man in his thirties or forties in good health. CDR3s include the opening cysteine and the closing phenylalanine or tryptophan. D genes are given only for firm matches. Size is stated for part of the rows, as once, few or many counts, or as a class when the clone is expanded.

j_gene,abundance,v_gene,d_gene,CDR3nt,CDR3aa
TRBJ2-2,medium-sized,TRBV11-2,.,TGTGCCAGCAGCTTAATGGGAACTAACACCGGGGAGCTGTTTTTT,CASSLMGTNTGELFF
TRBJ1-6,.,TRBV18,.,TGTGCCAGCTCACCACAGGAAAGGGCAAATTCACCCCTCCACTTT,CASSPQERANSPLHF
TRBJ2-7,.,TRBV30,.,TGTGCCTGGAGGACAGGTGGGACGGGTTACGAGCAGTACTTC,CAWRTGGTGYEQYF
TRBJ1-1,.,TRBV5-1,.,TGCGCCAGCAGCGTCGGACAGAATGGCGAATATGGAGCTTTCTTT,CASSVGQNGEYGAFF
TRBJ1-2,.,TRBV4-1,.,TGCGCCAGCAGCCAAGTAGACCGGGACATTGGCTACACCTTC,CASSQVDRDIGYTF
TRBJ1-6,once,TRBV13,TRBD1,TGTGCCAGCAGCCCAGGGGGCGATTCACCCCTCCACTTT,CASSPGGDSPLHF
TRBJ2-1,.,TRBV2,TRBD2,TGTGCCAGCAACCTAGCGGGGGGGCAGTATGAGCAGTTCTTC,CASNLAGGQYEQFF
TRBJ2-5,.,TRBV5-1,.,TGCGCCAGCAGGGGGGAAGAGACCCAGTACTTC,CASRGEETQYF
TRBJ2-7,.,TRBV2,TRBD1,TGTGCCAGCAGTGAACAGGGACAGGCTGGCGAGGAGCAGTACTTC,CASSEQGQAGEEQYF
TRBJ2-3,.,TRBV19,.,TGTGCCAGTAGTGAATCTCTAGGCGGGGCCACAGATACGCAGTATTTT,CASSESLGGATDTQYF
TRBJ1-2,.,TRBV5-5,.,TGTGCCAGCAGTCTGGAAGCTATTCTCTATGGCTACACCTTC,CASSLEAILYGYTF
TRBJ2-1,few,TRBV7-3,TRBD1,TGTGCCAGCAGCTTCTCCGGGACAGGGGTGTACAATGAGCAGTTCTTC,CASSFSGTGVYNEQFF
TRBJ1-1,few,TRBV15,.,TGTGCCACCAGCAATACGGGCACTGAAGCTTTCTTT,CATSNTGTEAFF
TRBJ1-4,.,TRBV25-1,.,TGTGCCAGCAGTGATTGGCTCAGCGGGAATGAAAAACTGTTTTTT,CASSDWLSGNEKLFF
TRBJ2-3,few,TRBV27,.,TGTGCCAGCAGTTTAAACCCACTAGGCACAGATACGCAGTATTTT,CASSLNPLGTDTQYF
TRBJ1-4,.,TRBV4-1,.,TGCGCCAGCAGCCAGGAACAGGGAAGAGATGAAAAACTGTTTTTT,CASSQEQGRDEKLFF
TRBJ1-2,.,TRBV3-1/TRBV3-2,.,TGTGCCAGCAGCCAAGGGGCGGGACGATATGGCTACACCTTC,CASSQGAGRYGYTF
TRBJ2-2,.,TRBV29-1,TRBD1,TGCAGCCGTAGGGGGACAGGGGAACACGGGGAGCTGTTTTTT,CSRRGTGEHGELFF
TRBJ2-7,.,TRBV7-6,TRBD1,TGTGCCAGCAGCTTTTCCGGGACAGGGGGCCTGGGGGAGCAGTACTTC,CASSFSGTGGLGEQYF
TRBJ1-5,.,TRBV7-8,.,TGTGCCAGCCAGCTTTTTGCAGGGACCAATCAGCCCCAGCATTTT,CASQLFAGTNQPQHF
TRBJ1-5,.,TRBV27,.,TGTGCCAGCAGTCCTTCAGGGGACGGTAGCAATCAGCCCCAGCATTTT,CASSPSGDGSNQPQHF
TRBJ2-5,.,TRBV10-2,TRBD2,TGCGCCAGCAGTGAGGGGTCTAGCGGGGAGACCCAGTACTTC,CASSEGSSGETQYF
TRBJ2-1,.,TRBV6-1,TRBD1,TGTGCCAGCAGTGCAGCCGGGACAGGGATCGCTGAGCAGTTCTTC,CASSAAGTGIAEQFF
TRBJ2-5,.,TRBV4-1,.,TGCGCCAGCAGCCAACAACAGAAAGAGACCCAGTACTTC,CASSQQQKETQYF
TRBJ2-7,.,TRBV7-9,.,TGTGCCAGCAGCTTAATCTTAGGCCCCCAAACCTACGAGCAGTACTTC,CASSLILGPQTYEQYF
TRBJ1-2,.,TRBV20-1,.,TGCAGTGCTAGTACCTATGGCTACACCTTC,CSASTYGYTF
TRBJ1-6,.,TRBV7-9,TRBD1,TGTGCCAGCAGCTTAGCCACAGGGGGAGTTTCACCCCTCCACTTT,CASSLATGGVSPLHF
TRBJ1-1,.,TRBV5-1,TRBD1,TGCGCCAGCAGCTTAACAGGGGTATACACTGAAGCTTTCTTT,CASSLTGVYTEAFF
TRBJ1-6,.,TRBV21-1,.,TGTGCCAGCAGCAAAGTAGAGCAGGGACGGAATTCACCCCTCCACTTT,CASSKVEQGRNSPLHF
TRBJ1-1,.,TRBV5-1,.,TGCGCCAGCAGCTTGGAGGCTGGGCAAGCTTTCTTT,CASSLEAGQAFF
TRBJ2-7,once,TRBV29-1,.,TGCAGCGTTGAAGCCGAGGCAGGGCACGAGCAGTACTTC,CSVEAEAGHEQYF
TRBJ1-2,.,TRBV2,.,TGTGCCAGCAGTTCTCAGGGAATGCAATATGGCTACACCTTC,CASSSQGMQYGYTF
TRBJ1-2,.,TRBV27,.,TGTGCCAGCACCCTGATTCAGGGAAACAACTATGGCTACACCTTC,CASTLIQGNNYGYTF
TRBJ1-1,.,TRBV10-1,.,TGCGCCAGCAGTGAGTCGATGCCAGGCCAGAACCGAAGAGCTTTCTTT,CASSESMPGQNRRAFF
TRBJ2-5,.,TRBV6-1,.,TGTGCCAGCAGTGAGAGACACAGGACCCAGTACTTC,CASSERHRTQYF
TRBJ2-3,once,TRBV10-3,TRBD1,TGTGCCATCAGTGAGAGTTTTCCGGGACAGGGGTTGCCAGATACGCAGTATTTT,CAISESFPGQGLPDTQYF
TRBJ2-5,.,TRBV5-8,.,TGTGCCAGCAGCTTCCGCAGGGTAAGGGAGACCCAGTACTTC,CASSFRRVRETQYF
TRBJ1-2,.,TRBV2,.,TGTGCCAGCAGCGACTCCGACCTGGGCTATGGCTACACCTTC,CASSDSDLGYGYTF
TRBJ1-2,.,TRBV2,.,TGTGCCAGCAGCAATAGGGATAACTATGGCTACACCTTC,CASSNRDNYGYTF
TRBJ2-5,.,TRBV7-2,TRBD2,TGTGCCAGCAGCTTAGGACTAGCGCCTCAAGAGACCCAGTACTTC,CASSLGLAPQETQYF
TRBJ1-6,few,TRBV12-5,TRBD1,TGTGCTAGTGGTTTGTCCATTAAAGGGGGCACTTACCTGAGCTCCTATAATTCACCCCTCCACTTT,CASGLSIKGGTYLSSYNSPLHF
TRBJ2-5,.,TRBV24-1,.,TGTGCCACCAGTGATTTCGGAGAGACCCAGTACTTC,CATSDFGETQYF
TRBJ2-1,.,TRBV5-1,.,TGCGCCAGCAGCTTCTCCCTACAGGGATCCTACAATGAGCAGTTCTTC,CASSFSLQGSYNEQFF
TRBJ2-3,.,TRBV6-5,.,TGTGCCAGCAGTTACGGGGGCCACGATACGCAGTATTTT,CASSYGGHDTQYF
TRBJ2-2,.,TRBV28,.,TGTGCCAGCAGTTTATGGGGCAGGGGAAGCACCGGGGAGCTGTTTTTT,CASSLWGRGSTGELFF
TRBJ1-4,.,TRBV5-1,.,TGCGCCAGCTCCCGGGGTCTTAATGAAAAACTGTTTTTT,CASSRGLNEKLFF
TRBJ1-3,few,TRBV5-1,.,TGCGCCAGCAGCCTCCGTGGGTTTTCCTCTGGAAACACCATATATTTT,CASSLRGFSSGNTIYF
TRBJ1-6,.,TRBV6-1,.,TGTGCCAGCAGTGAACCTGGGGGCGCATACTCACCCCTCCACTTT,CASSEPGGAYSPLHF
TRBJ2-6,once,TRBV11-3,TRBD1,TGTGCCAGCAGCTTAGATGGTTGGGACAGGCCATCTCAAGGGGCCAACGTCCTGACTTTC,CASSLDGWDRPSQGANVLTF
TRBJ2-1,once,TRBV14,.,TGTGCCAGCAGCCAAGTTTGGGCGTCTGAGCAGTTCTTC,CASSQVWASEQFF
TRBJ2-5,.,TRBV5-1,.,TGCGCCAGCAGCTTGAGTTCAGGGGACGAGACCCAGTACTTC,CASSLSSGDETQYF
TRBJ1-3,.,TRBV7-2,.,TGTGCCAGCAGCGCGACAGTACTCGACTCTGGAAACACCATATATTTT,CASSATVLDSGNTIYF
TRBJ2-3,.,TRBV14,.,TGTGCCAGCAGCCAACAAATCGGGAGCACAGATACGCAGTATTTT,CASSQQIGSTDTQYF
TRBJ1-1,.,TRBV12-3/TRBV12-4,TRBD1,TGTGCCAGCAGCCCCCGGCAGGGGGCTGAAGCTTTCTTT,CASSPRQGAEAFF